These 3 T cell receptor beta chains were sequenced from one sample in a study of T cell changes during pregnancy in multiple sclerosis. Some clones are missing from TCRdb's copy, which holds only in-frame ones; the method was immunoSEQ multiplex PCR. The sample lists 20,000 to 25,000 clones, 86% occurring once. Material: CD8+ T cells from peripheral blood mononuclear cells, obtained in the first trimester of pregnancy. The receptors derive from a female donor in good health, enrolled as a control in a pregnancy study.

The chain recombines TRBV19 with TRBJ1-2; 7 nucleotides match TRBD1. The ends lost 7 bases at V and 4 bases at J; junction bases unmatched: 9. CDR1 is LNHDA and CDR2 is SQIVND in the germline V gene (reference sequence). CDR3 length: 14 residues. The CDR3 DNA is TGTGCCAGTACTGAGAGAGACAGGGTCTATGGCTACACCTTC. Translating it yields CASTERDRVYGYTF.

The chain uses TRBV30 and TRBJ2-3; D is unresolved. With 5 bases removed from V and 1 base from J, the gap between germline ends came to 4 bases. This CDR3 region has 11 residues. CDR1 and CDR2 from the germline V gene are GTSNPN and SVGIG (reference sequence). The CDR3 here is CAWLGTDTQYF. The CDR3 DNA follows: TGTGCCTGGCTCGGCACAGATACGCAGTATTTT.

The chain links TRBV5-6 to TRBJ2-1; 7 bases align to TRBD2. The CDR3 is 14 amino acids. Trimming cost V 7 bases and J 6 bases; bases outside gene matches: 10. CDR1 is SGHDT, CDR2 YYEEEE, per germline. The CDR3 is CASGVAGEGNEQFF. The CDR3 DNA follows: TGTGCCAGCGGCGTTGCGGGAGAGGGCAATGAGCAGTTCTTC.